The next 29 T cell receptor beta chains were all read from a single sample in a study of blood T cell repertoires in COVID-19. Clones were read by immunoSEQ multiplex PCR, and TCRdb kept only the in-frame ones, dropping some. The sample carries about 360,000 clones, more than 85% recorded once. Sequences were obtained from peripheral blood. The source of these receptors is a human donor in a cohort sampled during active COVID-19.

The genes are TRBV6-5 and TRBJ2-1; possibly TRBD2 for D (6 bases). This CDR3 is 13 amino acids long. V lost 7 bases and J lost 9, with 16 bases in between. In germline, CDR1 is MNHEY, CDR2 SVGAGI. The CDR3 sequence is CASIGGAMGEQFF. CDR3 nucleotide sequence: TGTGCCAGCATCGGGGGTGCCATGGGTGAGCAGTTCTTC.

The chain links TRBV5-1 to TRBJ2-3, with TRBD2 as a possible D gene (5 bases). Trimming left V 6 bases short and J 2 bases short, with 13 bases between. The CDR3 extends over 14 amino acids. Germline CDR1 reads SGHRS; CDR2 reads YFSETQ. The CDR3 sequence is CASTIRGFTDTQYF. As DNA, the CDR3 is TGCGCCAGCACCATCCGAGGGTTCACAGATACGCAGTATTTT.

The rearrangement joins TRBV2 to TRBJ2-7; TRBD2 matches at 7 bases. This CDR3 spans 13 amino acids. J gave up 4 bases and V 7 bases, and 7 bases lay outside the gene matches. Germline CDR1 and CDR2: SNHLY and FYNNEI. The CDR3 region has the DNA TGTGCCAGCAATGACGGGGGGAGGTACGAGCAGTACTTC. It translates to CASNDGGRYEQYF.

The V gene is TRBV3-1 (or the pseudogene TRBV3-2), the J gene TRBJ2-2, with 7 bases lining up with TRBD1. This CDR3 has 16 amino acids. V lost 6 bases to trimming and J lost 2 bases; unmatched junction nucleotides: 9. Germline V lookup: CDR1 LGHDT, CDR2 YNNKEL (reference sequence). CDR3 in DNA: TGTGCCAGCAGGGACAGACAGGGATTTAACACCGGGGAGCTGTTTTTT. It codes for CASRDRQGFNTGELFF.

The CDR3 protein is CASSRLDRDTEAFF. CDR3 bases: TGTGCCAGCAGCCGACTGGACAGGGACACTGAAGCTTTCTTT. V is TRBV3-1 (or the pseudogene TRBV3-2) and J is TRBJ1-1; 8 bases are a match to TRBD1. V lost 4 bases and J lost 3; bases outside the gene matches: 4. In germline, CDR1 is LGHDT, CDR2 YNNKEL (reference sequence). This CDR3 is built from 14 residues.

The chain links TRBV7-9 to TRBJ2-7, with 12 bases aligning to TRBD2. Looked up from germline, CDR1 is SEHNR and CDR2 is FQNEAQ (reference sequence). The CDR3 has 16 residues. V was clipped by 4 bases and J by 2 bases; unmatched bases: 6. CDR3 DNA: TGTGCCAGCAGCTCCCGGACTAGCGGGACCCCCTACGAGCAGTACTTC. This sequence encodes CASSSRTSGTPYEQYF.

J is TRBJ2-2 and V is TRBV21-1; TRBD1 is the table's D call and was not checked against the DNA. TRBV21-1 is recorded as a pseudogene. CDR3 length: 18 amino acids. CDR3 loop: CASSSPRAGGQPDGELFF. The CDR3 DNA follows: TGTGCCAGCAGCAGCCCTAGAGCAGGGGGCCAGCCCGACGGGGAGCTGTTTTTT.

This clone was seen once. The CDR3 region has the DNA TGTGCCAGCAGCCAAGAAGGGGACAGGGGGCCCTACGAGCAGTACTTC. As protein: CASSQEGDRGPYEQYF. This chain connects TRBV3-1 (or the pseudogene TRBV3-2) to TRBJ2-7, with 12 positions matching TRBD1. The CDR3 spans 16 residues. The ends lost 0 bases at V and 2 bases at J; junction bases unmatched: 2. CDR1 LGHDT and CDR2 YNNKEL come from the germline V gene (reference sequence).

The genes are TRBV25-1 and TRBJ1-4, with 7 bases lining up with TRBD1. J gave up 5 bases and V 5 bases, and 5 bases lay outside the gene matches. Germline-derived CDR1 and CDR2 are MGHDK and SYGVNS. This CDR3 comprises 14 residues. Here the CDR3 reads CASSYPGQNEKLFF. CDR3 nucleotide sequence: TGTGCCAGCAGTTACCCGGGACAGAATGAAAAACTGTTTTTT.

This chain links TRBV5-8 with TRBJ2-1, with 7 bases fitting TRBD1. CDR1 is SGHTS, CDR2 YDEGEE, per germline. Trimming took 3 bases from V and 3 from J; bases not matched to a gene: 9. This CDR3 contains 16 residues. CDR3 protein: CASSWTGLDYYNEQFF. In nucleotides, the CDR3 is TGTGCCAGCAGCTGGACAGGCCTCGATTACTACAATGAGCAGTTCTTC.

This rearrangement joins TRBV5-4 to TRBJ2-7; 7 bases map to TRBD1. The junction had 4 bases not matched to a gene; V was cut back by 4 bases and J by 3 bases. The germline gives CDR1 SGHNT, CDR2 YYREEE (reference sequence). The CDR3 length is 13 residues. CDR3 region: CASSSRDSYEQYF. As DNA, the CDR3 is TGTGCCAGCAGCAGTAGGGACAGCTACGAGCAGTACTTC.

This sequence joins TRBV6-1 and TRBJ2-1; a weak D match, TRBD2 (6 bases). The CDR3 spans 12 residues. From germline, CDR1 is MNHNS and CDR2 SASEGT. Trimming shortened V by 1 base and J by 9 bases, and 7 bases separated the two germline ends. CDR3 residues: CASSEVGGEQFF. The CDR3 DNA follows: TGTGCCAGCAGTGAAGTGGGAGGTGAGCAGTTCTTC.

This chain links TRBV11-3 with TRBJ1-2; TRBD1 matches at 12 bases. Germline V gene lookup returns CDR1 SGHNT and CDR2 YENEEA. Unmatched junction bases numbered 14, after V lost 5 bases and J lost 7 bases. CDR3 length equals 17 residues. The CDR3: CASSRGDRGRGFRGYTF. In DNA, the CDR3 is TGTGCCAGCAGCCGGGGGGACAGGGGGCGAGGTTTCCGTGGCTACACCTTC. Full variable domain (rest looked up from reference TRBV11-3 and TRBJ1-2): EAGVVQSPRYKIIEKKQPVAFWCNPISGHNTLYWYLQNLGQGPELLIRYENEEAVDDSQLPKDRFSAERLKGVDSTLKIQPAELGDSAVYLCASSRGDRGRGFRGYTFGSGTRLTVV.

This chain joins TRBV10-1 and TRBJ2-2, with TRBD1 as a possible D gene (6 bases). Germline CDR1 reads WNHNN; CDR2 reads SYGVQD (reference sequence). The V and J ends lost 6 bases and 0 bases respectively, with 8 bases between them. The CDR3 consists of 14 residues. The CDR3, as DNA: TGCGCCAGCAGGGACAGCACGAACACCGGGGAGCTGTTTTTT. Translated, it gives CASRDSTNTGELFF.

This chain links TRBV5-6 with TRBJ1-1; 8 bases agree with TRBD1. Trimming at V came to 1 base and at J to 11 bases, leaving 22 bases not matched to a gene. Germline CDR1 reads SGHDT; CDR2 reads YYEEEE. The CDR3 consists of 18 residues. The CDR3 bases are TGTGCCAGCAGCTTGCTTCTACTTAGTCGGGACAGGCCAGTGTCCGCTTTCTTT. The encoded protein is CASSLLLLSRDRPVSAFF. Looking up the rest from reference TRBV5-6 and TRBJ1-1 gives the full variable domain: DAGVTQSPTHLIKTRGQQVTLRCSPKSGHDTVSWYQQALGQGPQFIFQYYEEEERQRGNFPDRFSGHQFPNYSSELNVNALLLGDSALYLCASSLLLLSRDRPVSAFFGQGTRLTVV.

This chain joins TRBV19 and TRBJ1-2; 8 bases map to TRBD1. Germline CDR1 is LNHDA and CDR2 is SQIVND (reference sequence). Trimming at V came to 6 bases and at J to 4 bases, leaving 7 bases not matched to a gene. There are 14 residues in the CDR3. CDR3 sequence reads: CASSQDRVSYGYTF. The CDR3 DNA reads TGTGCCAGTAGCCAGGACAGGGTGTCCTATGGCTACACCTTC.

The V gene is TRBV7-2, the J gene TRBJ2-7, with 9 positions matching TRBD1. This CDR3 spans 15 amino acids. Germline V gene data show CDR1 as SGHTA and CDR2 as FQGNSA. V was pared by 4 bases and J by 4 bases, with 8 bases of the junction left unmatched. The CDR3: CASSSSGTGFYEQYF. The DNA for the CDR3 is TGTGCCAGCAGCTCTTCCGGGACAGGGTTTTACGAGCAGTACTTC.

The chain has TRBV6-2 or TRBV6-3 and TRBJ2-7; TRBD1 agrees at 8 bases. V lost 6 bases to trimming and J lost 0 bases; unmatched junction nucleotides: 7. The CDR3 covers 15 residues. Germline V gene sequence: CDR1 MNHEY, CDR2 SVGEGT. CDR3 nucleotide sequence: TGTGCCAGCAGCGACAGGGGAGAAAACTCCTACGAGCAGTACTTC. Translated, it gives CASSDRGENSYEQYF.

The CDR3: CASSLEGGGGAQETQYF. The CDR3 DNA reads as TGTGCCAGCAGCTTAGAGGGTGGCGGGGGGGCCCAAGAGACCCAGTACTTC. This sequence joins TRBV7-2 and TRBJ2-5, with 9 bases lining up with TRBD2. The CDR3 totals 17 residues. J was trimmed by 1 base and V by 1 base; bases with no gene match: 7. Germline values: CDR1 SGHTA, CDR2 FQGNSA. The full variable domain, with the rest looked up from reference TRBV7-2 and TRBJ2-5, is GAGVSQSPSNKVTEKGKDVELRCDPISGHTALYWYRQSLGQGLEFLIYFQGNSAPDKSGLPSDRFSAERTGGSVSTLTIQRTQQEDSAVYLCASSLEGGGGAQETQYFGPGTRLLVL.

The chain links TRBV30 to TRBJ1-2; D ambiguous. V was shortened by 0 bases and J by 0 bases, with 5 bases between the two germline ends. In germline, CDR1 is GTSNPN, CDR2 SVGIG (reference sequence). The CDR3 covers 13 residues. CDR3 protein: CAWSVSPNYGYTF. CDR3 in DNA: TGTGCCTGGAGTGTCTCCCCTAACTATGGCTACACCTTC.

The chain is built from TRBV25-1 and TRBJ2-7, with a possible D match to TRBD2 (6 bases). Looked up from germline, CDR1 is MGHDK and CDR2 is SYGVNS. Trimming took 2 bases from V and 0 from J, leaving 14 bases between them. This CDR3 spans 16 amino acids. The CDR3 region has the DNA TGTGCCAGCAGTGAAACCGGCGGGAAGAGCTCCTACGAGCAGTACTTC. This gives the protein CASSETGGKSSYEQYF.

This clone was seen a few times. The J gene is TRBJ2-1, the V gene TRBV13; the D gene is possibly TRBD2 (6 bases). The CDR3 is 16 amino acids. CDR1 is PRHDT and CDR2 is FYEKMQ in the germline V gene (reference sequence). Trimming stripped 5 bases from V and 9 bases from J, with 23 bases between. CDR3 in amino acids: CASSRNAGTGGSEQFF. The CDR3 DNA sequence: TGTGCCAGCAGCCGCAACGCCGGGACTGGGGGAAGTGAGCAGTTCTTC.

The rearrangement links TRBV5-1 to TRBJ2-7, with 7 nucleotides matching TRBD2. The J segment lost 2 bases and the V segment lost 0 bases, leaving 5 bases of the junction unmatched. This CDR3 region has 15 residues. Per germline, CDR1 SGHRS and CDR2 YFSETQ. In DNA, the CDR3 is TGCGCCAGCAGCTTGGAGGTAGCGGGTCCCTACGAGCAGTACTTC. Translated, it gives CASSLEVAGPYEQYF.

A word on this clone: Other DNA sequences in the sample encode the same CDR3. This chain links TRBV5-1 with TRBJ2-7; D call uncertain. With 1 base removed from V and 0 bases from J, the gap between germline ends came to 8 bases. CDR3 size: 14 residues. Germline V gene lookup returns CDR1 SGHRS and CDR2 YFSETQ. CDR3 in DNA: TGCGCCAGCAGCTTGCTTCCAGGCTCCTACGAGCAGTACTTC. Translation: CASSLLPGSYEQYF.

The chain is built from TRBV9 and TRBJ2-3; possible D gene TRBD2, 5 bases. With 4 bases removed from V and 4 bases from J, the gap between germline ends came to 10 bases. CDR3 length: 13 residues. CDR1 and CDR2 (germline): SGDLS, YYNGEE. The CDR3 coding sequence is TGTGCCAGCAGCTCAGTCGGGGCAGATACGCAGTATTTT. Encoded protein: CASSSVGADTQYF.

The chain employs TRBV5-1 and TRBJ2-7, with a tentative D call TRBD1 (6 bases). The ends were cut back, 0 bases at V and 0 bases at J, with 10 bases in the middle. From germline, CDR1 is SGHRS and CDR2 YFSETQ. The CDR3 runs 15 residues. In nucleotides, the CDR3 is TGCGCCAGCAGCTTGGCCGGGACACCCTCCTACGAGCAGTACTTC. Translating it yields CASSLAGTPSYEQYF. The full variable domain, rest sourced from reference TRBV5-1 and TRBJ2-7, is KAGVTQTPRYLIKTRGQQVTLSCSPISGHRSVSWYQQTPGQGLQFLFEYFSETQRNKGNFPGRFSGRQFSNSRSEMNVSTLELGDSALYLCASSLAGTPSYEQYFGPGTRLTVT.

The count of this clone is one. Other DNA sequences within the sample encode an identical CDR3. The chain recombines TRBV19 with TRBJ2-7; D gene unclear. The germline V gene has CDR1 LNHDA and CDR2 SQIVND (reference sequence). Between the trimmed V and J ends, which lost 3 bases and 0 bases, there was a span of 6 bases. The CDR3 extends over 13 amino acids. The CDR3 nucleotides are TGTGCCAGTAGTATTGCTAGCTCCTACGAGCAGTACTTC. It yields the protein CASSIASSYEQYF.

This chain links TRBV11-2 with TRBJ2-5; D unresolved. Trimming removed 1 base from V and 1 base from J, with 10 bases in between. CDR1 SGHAT and CDR2 FQNNGV come from the germline V gene. The CDR3 length is 15 residues. The CDR3 coding sequence is TGTGCCAGCAGCTTAGGGATGGGCCTCCAAGAGACCCAGTACTTC. It specifies CASSLGMGLQETQYF.

This clone was detected only once. The rearrangement links TRBV30 to TRBJ1-5; weak D call: TRBD1 (5 bases). The CDR3 runs to 15 residues. The germline CDR1 and CDR2 sequences are GTSNPN and SVGIG (reference sequence). V was shortened by 5 bases and J by 1 base, with 15 bases between the two germline ends. The CDR3 sequence: CAWGRDSRSNQPQHF. The CDR3 DNA follows: TGTGCCTGGGGTAGGGACTCACGGAGCAATCAGCCCCAGCATTTT.